This T cell receptor beta chain was found in a study of blood T cell repertoires in COVID-19. Study background: COVID-19 samples, acute and convalescent, were from the United States, Italy and Spain.

Followed over time, Seattle patients had been enrolled while infection was active. Authors' data handling: Estimated nucleated cell counts came from reference gene primer amplification. Repertoires were generated with immunoSEQ multiplex PCR, while TCRdb's copy carries only in-frame clones and drops some. V and J calls and clone size are given by that table; D and trimming were obtained from the DNA. The sample carries about 430,000 clones, approximately 90% recorded once. CDR3 size: 15 residues. The germline CDR1 and CDR2 sequences are MGHRA and YSYEKL. The trim removed 3 bases at V and 7 bases at J, leaving 8 bases unmatched.

V gene TRBV4-1 combines with J gene TRBJ1-1; 10 bases fit TRBD1. The specimen was peripheral blood. The origin of this receptor is a man aged 18 to 29 with COVID-19, enrolled during active disease. The CDR3 sequence is CASSQDPGTGVEAFF. CDR3 DNA: TGCGCCAGCAGCCAGGACCCTGGGACAGGGGTTGAAGCTTTCTTT.